These 26 T cell receptor beta chains came from one sample sequenced in a study of vaccination effects on CD4 cells after COVID-19. TCRdb's copy holds only in-frame clones and misses some; the assay was immunoSEQ multiplex PCR. Altogether about 33,000 clones are present, around 80% being singletons, with the ten largest covering about 1.6%. These TCRs are of unknown antigen specificity. Expansion of antigen-specific CD4+ T cells with viral peptide pools was carried out by the ViraFEST assay before sequencing. Culturing for approximately 10 days preceded CD4+ T cell isolation. The participants, recipients of two vaccine doses, got either BNT162b2 or mRNA-1273. The specimen was CD4+ T cells from PBMCs cultured with HCoV-NL63 spike peptides, collected after COVID-19 vaccination. These receptors came from a human donor who received a COVID-19 vaccine. Some clones in this sample may be carry-over from other donors' samples.

The V and J genes are TRBV10-3 and TRBJ2-5; D gene uncertain. Germline V gene data show CDR1 as ENHRY and CDR2 as SYGVKD. V lost 6 bases to trimming and J lost 4 bases, with 24 bases between them. This CDR3 has 17 residues. This chain's CDR3 is CAISDTVGTRRVETQYF. The CDR3 region has the DNA TGTGCCATCAGCGATACGGTAGGAACCCGAAGGGTAGAGACCCAGTACTTC.

The rearrangement uses TRBV6-4 and TRBJ2-7; D possibly corresponds to TRBD1 (5 bases). From germline, CDR1 is MRHNA and CDR2 SNTAGT. The CDR3 extends over 16 amino acids. V lost 3 bases and J lost 3, with 18 bases in between. In DNA, the CDR3 is TGTGCCAGCAGTGAGAAACGCCTACAGGTGTACTACGAGCAGTACGTC. Protein sequence: CASSEKRLQVYYEQYV.

V usage is TRBV14 and J usage is TRBJ1-2, with D possibly being TRBD1 (6 bases). V was cut by 4 bases and J by 7 bases, with 13 bases left in between. This CDR3 is 13 amino acids long. In germline, CDR1 is SGHDN, CDR2 FVKESK. The CDR3 loop reads CASSPRTESGYTF. DNA for the CDR3: TGTGCCAGCAGCCCACGGACAGAATCTGGCTACACCTTC. Full variable domain (missing parts from reference TRBV14 and TRBJ1-2): EAGVTQFPSHSVIEKGQTVTLRCDPISGHDNLYWYRRVMGKEIKFLLHFVKESKQDESGMPNNRFLAERTGGTYSTLKVQPAELEDSGVYFCASSPRTESGYTFGSGTRLTVV.

The chain combines TRBV15 with TRBJ1-2; D gene unclear. V lost 0 bases to trimming and J lost 3 bases, with 14 bases between them. CDR1 LNHNV and CDR2 YYDKDF come from the germline V gene (reference sequence). This CDR3 has 16 amino acids. CDR3 amino acids: CATSRDSAIRDYGYTF. In nucleotides, the CDR3 is TGTGCCACCAGCAGAGATTCGGCTATCCGGGACTATGGCTACACCTTC.

The CDR3, as DNA: TGCGCCAGCAGCCCGACCGGGACAGGGGCGTCGATCGGTGGCTACACCTTC. This sequence encodes CASSPTGTGASIGGYTF. The genes are TRBV5-1 and TRBJ1-2; 10 nucleotides align to TRBD1. The CDR3 is 17 amino acids. V shed 4 bases, J shed 7 bases, and the junction held 16 bases outside the gene matches. Per the germline V gene, CDR1 is SGHRS and CDR2 is YFSETQ.

The CDR3 sequence: CATSRGTGGTGELFF. The CDR3 coding sequence is TGTGCCACCAGCAGGGGGACTGGAGGGACCGGGGAGCTGTTTTTT. The J gene is TRBJ2-2, the V gene TRBV15; maybe TRBD2 (6 bases). In germline, CDR1 is LNHNV, CDR2 YYDKDF (reference sequence). This CDR3 comprises 15 residues. V lost 3 bases and J lost 5, with 13 bases in between.

The rearrangement links TRBV29-1 to TRBJ1-2; perhaps TRBD1 as D (6 bases). This CDR3 comprises 13 residues. Germline values: CDR1 SQVTM, CDR2 ANQGSEA. V lost 0 bases to trimming and J lost 6 bases, with 11 bases between them. The CDR3 is CSVEDSGGHGYTF. The CDR3, as DNA: TGCAGCGTTGAAGATTCCGGGGGCCATGGCTACACCTTC.

There are a few counts of this clone. The chain couples TRBV24-1 to TRBJ1-4; no reliable D call. The germline V gene has CDR1 KGHDR and CDR2 SFDVKD. Trimming removed 2 bases from V and 3 bases from J, with 9 bases in between. This CDR3 comprises 15 residues. CDR3 region: CATSDYKDPNEKLFF. CDR3 DNA sequence: TGTGCCACCAGTGATTACAAGGACCCTAATGAAAAACTGTTTTTT.

The genes are TRBV6-2 or TRBV6-3 and TRBJ1-3; D uncertain. This CDR3 is built from 13 residues. Germline-derived CDR1 and CDR2 are MNHEY and SVGEGT. The V and J ends lost 0 bases and 4 bases respectively, with 4 bases between them. The CDR3 DNA reads as TGTGCCAGCAGTTACTCAGGGGGAAACACCATATATTTT. Its protein is CASSYSGGNTIYF.

This chain uses TRBV14 with TRBJ2-7; no clear D. This CDR3 comprises 14 residues. V was pared by 4 bases and J by 1 base, with 11 bases between. Germline V CDR1 and CDR2: SGHDN, FVKESK. CDR3 DNA: TGTGCCAGCAGCCCGACACACACGTCCTACGAGCAGTACGTC. Residues: CASSPTHTSYEQYV.

This rearrangement joins TRBV3-1 (or the pseudogene TRBV3-2) to TRBJ2-1, with D possibly TRBD2 on 6 matching bases. The germline CDR1 and CDR2 sequences are LGHDT and YNNKEL (reference sequence). CDR3 size: 14 residues. Between the trimmed V and J ends, which lost 4 bases and 7 bases, there was a span of 14 bases. This CDR3 is CASSPPGGRNEQFF. The CDR3 DNA reads TGTGCCAGCAGCCCTCCCGGAGGGAGGAATGAGCAGTTCTTC.

The chain couples TRBV4-1 to TRBJ2-5; 7 nucleotides line up with TRBD1. CDR3 length equals 14 residues. The junction had 9 bases not matched to a gene; V was cut back by 5 bases and J by 6 bases. Germline V gene data show CDR1 as MGHRA and CDR2 as YSYEKL. In nucleotides, the CDR3 is TGCGCCAGCAGCGGGAGACAGGGTCTGAAGACCCAGTACTTC. It yields the protein CASSGRQGLKTQYF.

The genes are TRBV6-2 or TRBV6-3 and TRBJ2-1, with 8 bases identical to TRBD2. CDR1 is MNHEY and CDR2 is SVGEGT in the germline V gene. CDR3 length: 16 residues. V lost 6 bases and J lost 4; bases outside the gene matches: 11. CDR3 bases: TGTGCCAGCAGCCCCATCGGGCGGGGGGCGTACAATGAGCAGTTCTTC. This sequence encodes CASSPIGRGAYNEQFF.

The sample holds one count of this clone. J is TRBJ2-2 and V is TRBV4-1, with D perhaps assigned TRBD1 or TRBD2 (5 bases each). CDR3 length: 15 amino acids. V lost 4 bases to trimming and J lost 2 bases, with 11 bases between them. The V gene's germline CDR1 is MGHRA and CDR2 YSYEKL. The CDR3 DNA sequence: TGCGCCAGCAGCCTAGACAGCGGTAACACCGGGGAGCTGTTTTTT. It specifies CASSLDSGNTGELFF.

The V and J genes are TRBV6-5 and TRBJ1-4; 10 positions agree with TRBD1. CDR3 length equals 15 residues. Trimming at V came to 6 bases and at J to 7 bases, leaving 8 bases not matched to a gene. Germline V gene sequence: CDR1 MNHEY, CDR2 SVGAGI. The CDR3 loop is CASSRQGAVGEKLFF. DNA of the CDR3: TGTGCCAGCAGCCGACAGGGGGCAGTCGGTGAAAAACTGTTTTTT.

This sequence joins TRBV2 and TRBJ1-6; no clear D. The germline V gene has CDR1 SNHLY and CDR2 FYNNEI. The V and J ends lost 7 bases and 7 bases respectively, with 11 bases between them. The CDR3 contains 13 residues. CDR3 region: CASTREVNSPLHF. CDR3 DNA: TGTGCCAGCACGCGAGAGGTCAATTCACCCCTCCACTTT.

This clone was recorded only once. The rearrangement uses TRBV27 and TRBJ2-7; 8 nucleotides match TRBD2. Germline loops: CDR1 MNHEY, CDR2 SMNVEV (reference sequence). V lost 7 bases and J lost 0; bases outside the gene matches: 8. The CDR3 contains 15 residues. CDR3 amino acids: CASTVSGISSYEQYV. CDR3 sequence (DNA): TGTGCCAGCACGGTTAGCGGGATAAGCTCCTACGAGCAGTACGTC.

The rearrangement joins TRBV12-3 or TRBV12-4 to TRBJ2-5; D gene uncertain. V lost 7 bases, J lost 4 bases, and 7 bases lay in between. The CDR3 is 11 amino acids. CDR3 amino acids: CASKWGETQYF. As DNA, the CDR3 is TGTGCCAGCAAGTGGGGAGAGACCCAGTACTTC.

This chain joins TRBV7-8 and TRBJ1-2; a possible D gene is TRBD1 (5 bases). CDR3 size: 14 residues. The V gene's germline CDR1 is SGHVS and CDR2 FQNEAQ. Trimming left V 5 bases short and J 5 bases short, with 15 bases between. The chain's CDR3 is CASSGWGDRYGYTF. The CDR3 coding sequence is TGTGCCAGCAGCGGATGGGGGGATAGGTATGGCTACACCTTC.

The chain couples TRBV6-5 to TRBJ1-3; tentatively, D is TRBD1 (6 bases). The CDR3 runs to 14 residues. Trimming removed 5 bases from V and 4 bases from J, with 12 bases in between. CDR1 MNHEY and CDR2 SVGAGI come from the germline V gene. CDR3 loop: CASSRAGEGNTIYF. In nucleotides, the CDR3 is TGTGCCAGCAGTAGGGCAGGGGAGGGAAACACCATATATTTT.

This rearrangement joins TRBV5-1 to TRBJ2-3, with D hard to call. Germline-derived CDR1 and CDR2 are SGHRS and YFSETQ. The length of the CDR3 is 16 residues. V lost 0 bases, J lost 0 bases, and 11 bases lay in between. The CDR3 bases are TGCGCCAGCAGCTTGGGGGTAGCAGCTAGCACAGATACGCAGTATTTT. Its protein product is CASSLGVAASTDTQYF.

The chain combines TRBV21-1 with TRBJ1-4. TRBV21-1 is assigned pseudogene status. This CDR3 has 13 residues. The CDR3 nucleotides are TGTGCCAGCAGCAATTTATATCGGGAAAAACTGTTTTTT. It codes for CASSNLYREKLFF.

The chain combines TRBV30 with TRBJ1-4; TRBD1 matches 9 bases. V dropped 3 bases and J dropped 8; count of bases not matched to a gene: 7. Germline V gene sequence: CDR1 GTSNPN, CDR2 SVGIG (reference sequence). The CDR3 runs to 14 residues. Here the CDR3 reads CAWSRGTGQEKLFF. The CDR3 DNA follows: TGTGCCTGGAGCCGTGGGACAGGGCAAGAAAAACTGTTTTTT.

A few counts support this clone. The gene calls are TRBV7-2 and TRBJ2-3; D perhaps matches TRBD1 (5 bases). CDR1 and CDR2 (germline): SGHTA, FQGNSA. This CDR3 has 14 residues. Trimming took 1 base from V and 9 from J, leaving 14 bases between them. The CDR3 DNA sequence: TGTGCCAGCAGCTTAGTGGGGCTACCTGGCACGCAGTATTTT. It yields the protein CASSLVGLPGTQYF.

The chain uses TRBV5-1 and TRBJ1-1; TRBD1 is a possible D gene (5 bases). V was clipped by 3 bases and J by 7 bases, with 16 bases between them. Germline CDR1 reads SGHRS; CDR2 reads YFSETQ. The CDR3 contains 14 residues. The CDR3 reads CASSWTGPRGEAFF. Written as DNA, the CDR3 is TGCGCCAGCAGCTGGACGGGGCCGAGAGGTGAAGCTTTCTTT.

The V gene is TRBV3-1 (or the pseudogene TRBV3-2), the J gene TRBJ1-4; 7 nucleotides align to TRBD1. The ends lost 1 base at V and 8 bases at J; junction bases unmatched: 7. The CDR3 extends over 15 amino acids. CDR1 is LGHDT and CDR2 is YNNKEL in the germline V gene (reference sequence). In nucleotides, the CDR3 is TGTGCCAGCAGCCAAGTTGACAGGGATGGCGAAAAACTGTTTTTT. Its protein product is CASSQVDRDGEKLFF.